A selection of T cell receptor beta chains follows, all from one sample in a study of blood T cell repertoires in COVID-19. The table came from immunoSEQ multiplex PCR; TCRdb's copy has only in-frame clones and leaves some out. The sample holds 150,000 to 200,000 clones, about 83% seen once. The specimen sequenced was PBMCs or T cells enriched from blood (not recorded which). These receptors all come from a woman aged 25 to 39 who had recovered from COVID-19. The CDR3 runs from the conserved cysteine through the conserved F or W. The order of the fields is clone size, V gene, J gene, CDR3 protein. Size values are once, few and many counts, or a class for expanded clones, and some rows have none.

clone_size: NA; v_call: TRBV5-5; j_call: TRBJ2-3; cdr3_aa: CASSLLDRPTDTQYF
clone_size: NA; v_call: TRBV18; j_call: TRBJ2-1; cdr3_aa: CASSAQGSSYNEQFF
clone_size: NA; v_call: TRBV11-2; j_call: TRBJ2-7; cdr3_aa: CASSQAGFRSYEQYF
clone_size: once; v_call: TRBV28; j_call: TRBJ2-2; cdr3_aa: CASSAQGLGLAGSTGELFF
clone_size: NA; v_call: TRBV28; j_call: TRBJ2-1; cdr3_aa: CASSPRLAGVNEQFF
clone_size: NA; v_call: TRBV11-2; j_call: TRBJ2-7; cdr3_aa: CASSLTGFGINEQYF
clone_size: NA; v_call: TRBV20-1; j_call: TRBJ2-7; cdr3_aa: CSASREGTKYF
clone_size: NA; v_call: TRBV7-9; j_call: TRBJ2-7; cdr3_aa: CASSLGTGEGDEQYF
clone_size: NA; v_call: TRBV9; j_call: TRBJ2-1; cdr3_aa: CASSPNSGRGRGNEQFF
clone_size: NA; v_call: TRBV19; j_call: TRBJ1-5; cdr3_aa: CASSPGTGDQPQHF
clone_size: NA; v_call: TRBV9; j_call: TRBJ2-5; cdr3_aa: CASSQGLAGEGETQYF
clone_size: NA; v_call: TRBV5-1; j_call: TRBJ2-1; cdr3_aa: CASSLAPLAGGVREQFF
clone_size: NA; v_call: TRBV6-2/TRBV6-3; j_call: TRBJ2-1; cdr3_aa: CASSTFSPSYNEQFF
clone_size: NA; v_call: TRBV15; j_call: TRBJ1-1; cdr3_aa: CATSRDAGAGTEAFF
clone_size: NA; v_call: TRBV7-9; j_call: TRBJ2-4; cdr3_aa: CASSLKGQGNKNIQYF
clone_size: NA; v_call: TRBV28; j_call: TRBJ2-2; cdr3_aa: CASSLIRESGTGELFF
clone_size: NA; v_call: TRBV2; j_call: TRBJ1-2; cdr3_aa: CASSEDSRSWNGYTF
clone_size: NA; v_call: TRBV2; j_call: TRBJ1-5; cdr3_aa: CASLGSVKEGLSNQPQHF
clone_size: NA; v_call: TRBV6-2/TRBV6-3; j_call: TRBJ2-6; cdr3_aa: CASSWGAGANVLTF
clone_size: NA; v_call: TRBV27; j_call: TRBJ2-1; cdr3_aa: CASSFGGDYNEQFF
clone_size: NA; v_call: TRBV29-1; j_call: TRBJ2-5; cdr3_aa: CSVGTGTSGRETQYF
clone_size: NA; v_call: TRBV9; j_call: TRBJ2-7; cdr3_aa: CASSAQGNWGPSSYEQYF
clone_size: NA; v_call: TRBV7-9; j_call: TRBJ1-5; cdr3_aa: CASSLTGTSYSNQPQHF
clone_size: once; v_call: TRBV2; j_call: TRBJ2-2; cdr3_aa: CASRPTARTGELFF
clone_size: NA; v_call: TRBV4-1; j_call: TRBJ1-1; cdr3_aa: CASSQDRANTEAFF
clone_size: NA; v_call: TRBV5-4; j_call: TRBJ2-3; cdr3_aa: CASTPDIGSTDTQYF
clone_size: NA; v_call: TRBV14; j_call: TRBJ1-2; cdr3_aa: CASSQGPREGANYGYTF
clone_size: NA; v_call: TRBV20-1; j_call: TRBJ2-5; cdr3_aa: CSASDRLAGGPETQYF
clone_size: NA; v_call: TRBV10-3; j_call: TRBJ1-5; cdr3_aa: CAISEFMQGGPYQPQHF
clone_size: NA; v_call: TRBV5-1; j_call: TRBJ1-1; cdr3_aa: CASSLAGGGGTEAFF
clone_size: NA; v_call: TRBV19; j_call: TRBJ1-1; cdr3_aa: CASSNRVYTEAFF
clone_size: NA; v_call: TRBV28; j_call: TRBJ2-3; cdr3_aa: CASSRTSGSGTDTQYF
clone_size: NA; v_call: TRBV7-6; j_call: TRBJ1-2; cdr3_aa: CASSLTITGRLNYGYTF
clone_size: NA; v_call: TRBV10-3; j_call: TRBJ2-5; cdr3_aa: CAISGASGSITRETQYF
clone_size: NA; v_call: TRBV28; j_call: TRBJ1-2; cdr3_aa: CASRSSGQGTIYTF